This T cell receptor beta chain was documented in a study of blood T cell repertoires in COVID-19. Study-wide background: From T cells, B-cell-depleted T cells, or PBMCs came the material, which was cDNA or gDNA.

Trimming took off 4 bases at V and 2 bases at J, with 11 bases between the two ends. CDR3 length: 15 amino acids. CDR1 and CDR2 (germline): KGHDR, SFDVKD. Produced via immunoSEQ multiplex PCR; TCRdb's table is partial and in-frame only. Found here are 150,000 to 200,000 clones, roughly 76% of them singletons; the top ten hold less than 15%. V gene TRBV24-1 combines with J gene TRBJ1-5, with D uncertain. This receptor was obtained from a woman older than 75 with COVID-19, enrolled during active disease. The specimen sequenced was peripheral blood. DNA for the CDR3: TGTGCCACCAGTGAAAACGGGGTTGGCAATCAGCCCCAGCATTTT. Residues: CATSENGVGNQPQHF.